The source of this TCR beta chain is a study of beta chain features in type 1 diabetes listed by TCRdb under 2018. Regarding the study in general: Patients and healthy donors did not differ in mean age, gender distribution, total cell number or subset yield. Naive and central memory subsets were obtained from all 28 donors, but regulatory and stem cell-like memory subsets were isolated from only 8 patients and 8 healthy donors. A total of around 110,000,000 sorted cells were examined across all samples, and RNA yield correlated strongly with the number of cells per subset. The study compared TCRB repertoires of sorted circulating CD4+ T cell subsets between recently diagnosed type 1 diabetes patients and matched healthy donors.

With respect to this clone: Its antigen is currently not known. No base qualities exist here, and no much larger clone lies one base off it.

The entire amount of isolated RNA was reverse transcribed using the High Capacity cDNA Reverse Transcription Kit, so the sequenced TCRB transcripts were expressed ones. Deep immunoSEQ sequencing was performed on naive, central memory and regulatory T cell samples, with an average of around 3.5 million total reads per sample. Sorted cells were lysed in RLT buffer and RNA was extracted with DNase-treated RNeasy Micro or Mini kits, depending on cell number. To prevent cross-contamination, each cell subset was processed individually, whereas patient and healthy donor samples were processed jointly. TCRB sequences were amplified from cDNA with the immunoSEQ multiplex PCR, producing 87-bp fragments spanning the CDR3 region. Sequencing of the amplicons was performed on the Illumina HiSeq platform. The original pipeline was this. Synthetic template baselines were used to correct PCR bias computationally, reads within Hamming distance 2 were collapsed, and singletons that could not be merged were discarded. Reads were aligned to IMGT to assign V, D and J genes, CDR3 length, and insertions or deletions at six rearrangement sites. Clonotype counts were normalized to sorted cell number within each subset before computing true diversity and Gini coefficients with the tcR R package. The overlap coefficient, calculated on TCRB nucleotide sequences, was used to measure repertoire sharing. TCRdb's version of the immuneACCESS table is confined to in-frame rearrangements and falls short of the full clone set. An unresolved V gene accounts for under half of the shortfall where checked; the remainder is of unknown origin. V and J calls and clone size are given by that table; D and trimming were obtained from the DNA. This sample is represented by about 120,000 clones; 17% of them were singletons. The ten largest clonotypes hold around 2.7% of the sample.

Each donor gave one peripheral blood draw, averaging approximately 110 mL, which was collected into heparinised tubes. Naive, central memory, regulatory and stem cell-like memory CD4+ T cells were sorted on a BD FACSAria II using a panel including CD45RO, CCR7, CD25, CD127, CD95 and CD27. Every sorted population had a purity above 95%. PBMCs were separated immediately by Lymphoprep density gradient centrifugation and were stained directly, without being cultured. So that batch effects would be minimized, each experiment stained and sorted samples in pairs, pairing one healthy donor with one patient. From the germline V gene, CDR1 is SGHTA and CDR2 is FQGTGA. The CDR3 holds 15 amino acids from the cysteine to the phenylalanine. Only the CDR3 DNA stays, 45 bases, in frame from base 1. V ends up 5 bases short and J 4 bases short, with an unmatched junction base count of 9. Summary of the overall study and its limitations: Type 1 diabetes patients showed a moderate but significant shortening of TCRB CDR3 length in all four CD4+ subsets. Because cDNA rather than genomic DNA was sequenced, highly expressing activated cells could have been over-represented, although no difference in activation and CD3 levels was found between groups. The naive, central memory and regulatory TCRB repertoires appeared to resemble one another more closely among patients than among healthy donors. At VDJ recombination sites, type 1 diabetes patients had fewer insertions and more deleted nucleotides, which implies abnormalities in thymic rearrangement. PCR may preferentially amplify shorter templates, but because patient and control samples were amplified and corrected together, any resulting skew would affect both groups equally. Because small numbers of individuals were included in the HLA sub-analyses, any influence of HLA type on TCRB rearrangement was left unresolved.

The sequencing sample was made of central memory CD4+ T cells from blood. This chain joins TRBV7-3 to TRBJ2-7; the central 9 bases match TRBD2. The receptor comes from a man aged 18-30 years with type 1 diabetes. At the DNA level, the sequence is TGTGCCAGCAGCCAGGATAGCGGGGGACCTTACGAGCAGTACTTC. Translation gives CASSQDSGGPYEQYF.